This record covers a single TCR beta chain. Its antigen is currently unknown. Healthy individuals of Caucasian origin from Russia, aged about 6 to 95, served as donors. Through a sample-barcoded 5' primer and a J-beta primer mix, a second PCR was run for roughly 6 to 11 cycles. Every cDNA molecule carried a tag from a template-switch adaptor bearing 12 random nucleotides. Per sample, CDR3-containing paired-end reads numbered at least 3 million. TCRdb re-called the 5' RACE reads with MiXCR, one entry per CDR3 protein. This sample carries about 1.4 million distinct CDR3 sequences, 55% to 75% of them seen once, and the ten largest clones take roughly 6.3%. The data are from a study of blood T cells in healthy people across ages. V shed 6 bases and J shed 9 bases, with 21 bases lying between them. Germline CDR1 reads SEHNR; CDR2 reads FQNEAQ (reference sequence). The CDR3 has 15 residues. Findings of the study overall: Without sorted subsets, naive and antigen-experienced compartments could not be conclusively compared.

The specimen was blood. The V and J genes are TRBV7-9 and TRBJ2-1, with D perhaps TRBD1 (5 bases). The clonotype was recovered from a man aged 18 to 29 in good health. The CDR3 DNA reads as TGTGCCAGCAGTCTGGGCCAGGGTGAGCGAAGTGAGCAGTTCTTC. Translating it yields CASSLGQGERSEQFF. The full variable domain, in which reference TRBV7-9 and TRBJ2-1 provide the parts outside the CDR3, is DTGVSQNPRHKITKRGQNVTFRCDPISEHNRLYWYRQTLGQGPEFLTYFQNEAQLEKSRLLSDRFSAERPKGSFSTLEIQRTEQGDSAMYLCASSLGQGERSEQFFGPGTRLTVL.